A single sample gave rise to the 17 T cell receptor beta chains below, sequenced in a study of cytomegalovirus exposure and HLA in healthy donors. PCR used 60 Vbeta primers and 13 Jbeta primers. The method was immunoSEQ multiplex PCR; TCRdb's version includes in-frame clones alone and lacks a portion of them. The repertoire consists of 75,000 to 100,000 clones, with around 82% occurring once and the leading ten covering about 4.8%. The sample taken for sequencing was PBMCs. The receptors stem from a man aged 40-49 years in good health and CMV-seropositive.

The rearrangement links TRBV2 to TRBJ2-1; D is possibly TRBD2 (6 bases). Trimming took off 7 bases at V and 2 bases at J, with 15 bases between the two ends. Germline V lookup: CDR1 SNHLY, CDR2 FYNNEI. The CDR3 is 15 amino acids. The CDR3 sequence is CASTREAPTYNEQFF. CDR3 nucleotides: TGTGCCAGCACCAGGGAGGCCCCTACCTACAATGAGCAGTTCTTC.

This chain connects TRBV29-1 to TRBJ2-2; the match to TRBD1 covers 10 bases. In germline, CDR1 is SQVTM, CDR2 ANQGSEA. After removal of 6 bases from V and 5 bases from J, the junction contained 6 bases not matched to a gene. The CDR3 runs to 14 residues. The CDR3 sequence: CSVETGGETGELFF. CDR3 sequence (DNA): TGCAGCGTGGAGACAGGGGGCGAAACCGGGGAGCTGTTTTTT.

Here the CDR3 reads CASSPQGIRRQETQYF. The CDR3 nucleotides read TGTGCCAGCAGCCCCCAGGGGATTAGGCGCCAAGAGACCCAGTACTTC. The V call is TRBV27, the J call TRBJ2-5; TRBD1 might be the D (6 bases). Trimming took off 6 bases at V and 1 base at J, with 18 bases between the two ends. This CDR3 is 16 amino acids long. Per germline, CDR1 MNHEY and CDR2 SMNVEV (reference sequence).

The V call is TRBV19, the J call TRBJ2-7; 10 nucleotides line up with TRBD1. V dropped 7 bases and J dropped 6; count of bases not matched to a gene: 6. The V gene's germline CDR1 is LNHDA and CDR2 SQIVND (reference sequence). CDR3 length: 13 residues. The CDR3 DNA follows: TGTGCCAGTACCCCGGGGGACAGGGGCGAGCAGTACTTC. It codes for CASTPGDRGEQYF.

The chain couples TRBV10-1 to TRBJ2-4; TRBD1 aligns across 10 bases. V gave up 6 bases and J gave up 8 bases; unmatched junction bases: 13. The CDR3 loop spans 16 amino acids. Germline values: CDR1 WNHNN, CDR2 SYGVQD (reference sequence). CDR3: CASSDPRDRGADIQYF. The CDR3 DNA follows: TGCGCCAGCAGCGACCCGCGGGACAGGGGTGCTGACATTCAGTACTTC.

The genes are TRBV5-1 and TRBJ2-2; TRBD1 might be the D (6 bases). Trimming left V 4 bases short and J 3 bases short, with 16 bases between. This CDR3 has 16 residues. The germline gives CDR1 SGHRS, CDR2 YFSETQ. CDR3 protein: CASSPGTNWDTGELFF. CDR3 in DNA: TGCGCCAGCAGCCCGGGGACAAACTGGGACACCGGGGAGCTGTTTTTT.

J is TRBJ1-6 and V is TRBV4-2, with D possibly TRBD1 on 6 matching bases. V was shortened by 0 bases and J by 7 bases, with 13 bases between the two germline ends. Germline CDR1 is LGHNA and CDR2 is YNFKEQ. This CDR3 region has 16 residues. The CDR3 nucleotides are TGTGCCAGCAGCCAAGATTTCCGGACAGAAAATTCACCCCTCCACTTT. It yields the protein CASSQDFRTENSPLHF.

This clone was counted once. The chain links TRBV10-3 to TRBJ1-6; 8 nucleotides line up with TRBD1. V lost 8 bases, J lost 5 bases, and 5 bases stayed unmatched. Germline V gene data show CDR1 as ENHRY and CDR2 as SYGVKD. This CDR3 has 14 amino acids. The DNA of the CDR3 is TGTGCCATCGGACTGGACAGGGATAATTCACCCCTCCACTTT. This translates into CAIGLDRDNSPLHF.

J is TRBJ2-1 and V is TRBV29-1; D is ambiguous. The CDR3 is made up of 11 amino acids. CDR1 and CDR2 from the germline V gene are SQVTM and ANQGSEA. V shed 4 bases and J shed 8 bases, with 9 bases lying between them. CDR3 region: CSVARFDEQFF. The CDR3 DNA is TGCAGCGTTGCTAGGTTCGATGAGCAGTTCTTC.

The genes are TRBV10-3 and TRBJ1-2; D unclear. Germline CDR1 and CDR2: ENHRY and SYGVKD. The CDR3 is 14 amino acids. Trimming took 0 bases from V and 7 from J, leaving 12 bases between them. The CDR3 protein is CAISESRHVFGYTF. The CDR3 nucleotides are TGTGCCATCAGTGAGTCGAGGCACGTCTTTGGCTACACCTTC.

The CDR3 bases are TGTGCCAGCAGTCCTACAGGTGTGGATGAAAAACTGTTTTTT. This sequence encodes CASSPTGVDEKLFF. This chain uses TRBV6-5 with TRBJ1-4; tentative D call: TRBD1 (5 bases). Germline CDR1 and CDR2: MNHEY and SVGAGI. This CDR3 spans 14 amino acids. The ends were cut back, 5 bases at V and 6 bases at J, with 13 bases in the middle.

J is TRBJ2-1 and V is TRBV2, with a weak D call TRBD2 (5 bases). In germline, CDR1 is SNHLY, CDR2 FYNNEI. The ends were cut back, 6 bases at V and 4 bases at J, with 10 bases in the middle. The CDR3 loop spans 13 amino acids. CDR3 DNA: TGTGCCAGCAGCCGGGGAATTTACAATGAGCAGTTCTTC. It translates to CASSRGIYNEQFF.

The CDR3 sequence: CASSFTGVRETQYF. As DNA, the CDR3 is TGTGCCAGCAGTTTTACGGGAGTAAGAGAGACCCAGTACTTC. This rearrangement joins TRBV28 to TRBJ2-5; D may be TRBD2 (6 bases). V was pared by 3 bases and J by 4 bases, with 12 bases between. The length of the CDR3 is 14 residues. Germline CDR1 and CDR2: MDHEN and SYDVKM.

The chain has TRBV5-4 and TRBJ1-3; D is unclear. V was cut by 2 bases and J by 4 bases, with 10 bases left in between. CDR1 and CDR2 from the germline V gene are SGHNT and YYREEE (reference sequence). The CDR3 is 14 amino acids. The CDR3 DNA is TGTGCCAGCAGCTTCGGCAGCGTCGGAAACACCATATATTTT. Protein product: CASSFGSVGNTIYF.

This clone has more than one count but fewer than ten. The chain links TRBV9 to TRBJ2-7, with a possible D match to TRBD1 (5 bases). Germline CDR1 and CDR2: SGDLS and YYNGEE. Trimming removed 0 bases from V and 3 bases from J, with 7 bases in between. The CDR3 length is 13 residues. CDR3 bases: TGTGCCAGCAGCGTAGGGGGCTTCTACGAGCAGTACTTC. As protein: CASSVGGFYEQYF.

This clone was observed a handful of times. This chain links TRBV4-1 with TRBJ1-3; possibly TRBD1 for D (5 bases). Looked up from germline, CDR1 is MGHRA and CDR2 is YSYEKL. The CDR3 extends over 14 amino acids. Trimming took 4 bases from V and 4 from J, leaving 11 bases between them. The CDR3 spells CASSPQDTGNTIYF. The CDR3 DNA is TGCGCCAGCAGCCCGCAGGACACCGGAAACACCATATATTTT.

The rearrangement links TRBV9 to TRBJ2-1; a possible D gene is TRBD2 (6 bases). The CDR3 runs to 15 residues. The germline V gene encodes CDR1 SGDLS and CDR2 YYNGEE. Trimming stripped 3 bases from V and 3 bases from J, with 13 bases between. CDR3 loop: CASSAAEGSYNEQFF. CDR3 nucleotide sequence: TGTGCCAGCAGCGCAGCGGAGGGGAGCTACAATGAGCAGTTCTTC.